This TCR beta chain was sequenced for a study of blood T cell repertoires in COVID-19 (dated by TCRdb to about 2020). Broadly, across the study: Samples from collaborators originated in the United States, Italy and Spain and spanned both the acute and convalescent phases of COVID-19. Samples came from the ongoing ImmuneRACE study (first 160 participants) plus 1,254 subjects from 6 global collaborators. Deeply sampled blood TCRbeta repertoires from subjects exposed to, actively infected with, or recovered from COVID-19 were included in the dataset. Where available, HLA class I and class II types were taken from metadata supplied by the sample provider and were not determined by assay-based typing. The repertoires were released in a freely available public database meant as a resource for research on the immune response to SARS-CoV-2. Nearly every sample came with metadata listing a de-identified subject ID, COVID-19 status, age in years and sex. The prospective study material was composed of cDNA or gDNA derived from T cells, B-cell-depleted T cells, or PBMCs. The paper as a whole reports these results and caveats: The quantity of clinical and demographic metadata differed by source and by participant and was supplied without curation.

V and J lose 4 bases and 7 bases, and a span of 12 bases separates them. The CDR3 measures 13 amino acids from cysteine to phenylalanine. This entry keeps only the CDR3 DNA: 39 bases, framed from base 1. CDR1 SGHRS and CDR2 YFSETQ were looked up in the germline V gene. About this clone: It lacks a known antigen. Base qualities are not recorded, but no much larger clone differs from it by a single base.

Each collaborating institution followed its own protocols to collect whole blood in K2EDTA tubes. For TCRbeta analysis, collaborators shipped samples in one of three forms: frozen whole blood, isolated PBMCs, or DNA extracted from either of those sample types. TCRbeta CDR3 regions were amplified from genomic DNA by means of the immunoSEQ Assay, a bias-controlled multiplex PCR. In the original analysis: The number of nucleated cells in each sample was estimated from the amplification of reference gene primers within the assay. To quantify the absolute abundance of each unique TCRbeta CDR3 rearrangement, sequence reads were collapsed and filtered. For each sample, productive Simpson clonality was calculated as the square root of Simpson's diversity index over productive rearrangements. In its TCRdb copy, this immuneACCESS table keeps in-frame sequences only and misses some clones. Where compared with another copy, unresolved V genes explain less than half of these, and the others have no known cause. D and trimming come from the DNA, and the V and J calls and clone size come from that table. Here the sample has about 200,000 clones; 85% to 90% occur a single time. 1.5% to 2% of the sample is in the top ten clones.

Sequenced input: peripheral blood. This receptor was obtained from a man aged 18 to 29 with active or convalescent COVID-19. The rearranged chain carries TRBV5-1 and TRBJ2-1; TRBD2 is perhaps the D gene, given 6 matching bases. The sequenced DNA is TGCGCCAGCAGCCCGGGACTTAGGAATGAGCAGTTCTTC. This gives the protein CASSPGLRNEQFF. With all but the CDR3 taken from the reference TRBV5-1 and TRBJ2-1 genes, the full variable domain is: KAGVTQTPRYLIKTRGQQVTLSCSPISGHRSVSWYQQTPGQGLQFLFEYFSETQRNKGNFPGRFSGRQFSNSRSEMNVSTLELGDSALYLCASSPGLRNEQFFGPGTRLTVL.